This entry features one T cell receptor (beta chain) sequence. These data come from a study of control samples from healthy donors and cancer patients. The V segment lost 1 base and the J segment 1 base; nucleotides outside the gene matches: 8. CDR1 is LNHNV and CDR2 is YYDKDF in the germline V gene (reference sequence). This CDR3 has 17 residues. Sequencing used immunoSEQ multiplex PCR; TCRdb keeps in-frame clones, though not all of them. The table records fewer than 200,000 clones, around 90% of them present only once. The sequence came from a woman aged 45-60 years in good health. The specimen sequenced was blood. The chain links TRBV15 to TRBJ2-7; 9 bases line up with TRBD2. The CDR3 here is CATSRVAGATTSYEQYF. The CDR3 region has the DNA TGTGCCACCAGCAGAGTAGCGGGGGCCACAACATCCTACGAGCAGTACTTC.